Following are 14 T cell receptor beta chains from one sample sequenced in a study of immune evolution from preneoplasia to lung adenocarcinoma. Data came from immunoSEQ multiplex PCR; TCRdb stores just in-frame clones and leaves some out. This table has 2,500 to 3,500 clones, roughly 80% appearing once. The specimen sequenced was FFPE adjacent normal lung tissue. These receptors came from a person aged 40 to 49 with lung adenocarcinoma.

The V call is TRBV29-1, the J call TRBJ2-3, with 7 nucleotides matching TRBD2. With V trimmed by 2 bases and J by 2 bases, 4 bases remained unmatched. Per the germline V gene, CDR1 is SQVTM and CDR2 is ANQGSEA. This CDR3 comprises 14 residues. The CDR3 region has the DNA TGCAGCGTTGAACTAGCGGATTCCACAGATACGCAGTATTTT. Protein product: CSVELADSTDTQYF.

The V call is TRBV9, the J call TRBJ1-1, with D hard to call. Trimming stripped 1 base from V and 3 bases from J, with 13 bases between. The germline V gene has CDR1 SGDLS and CDR2 YYNGEE. The CDR3 contains 15 residues. For the CDR3, the DNA is TGTGCCAGCAGCGTACTCGGCCAGAGAGACACTGAAGCTTTCTTT. Amino acids: CASSVLGQRDTEAFF.

V and J are TRBV5-1 and TRBJ1-6; the match to TRBD1 covers 7 bases. The V gene end was trimmed by 0 bases and the J gene end by 7 bases; junction bases not matched to a gene: 4. In germline, CDR1 is SGHRS, CDR2 YFSETQ. The CDR3 runs to 15 residues. CDR3 DNA sequence: TGCGCCAGCAGCTTGGAACAGGGGCCAAATTCACCCCTCCACTTT. It yields the protein CASSLEQGPNSPLHF.

The rearrangement links TRBV5-1 to TRBJ2-7; 7 bases map to TRBD1. The germline gives CDR1 SGHRS, CDR2 YFSETQ. The CDR3 is 14 residues long. Trimming removed 4 bases from V and 6 bases from J; junction bases left unmatched: 10. The DNA for the CDR3 is TGCGCCAGCAGCCCCAATTACAGGGGAGTCGAGCAGTACTTC. Its protein is CASSPNYRGVEQYF.

The count of this clone is one. The chain has TRBV7-9 and TRBJ2-1, with 12 bases lining up with TRBD2. V was clipped by 3 bases and J by 4 bases; unmatched bases: 1. Germline assignment: CDR1 SEHNR and CDR2 FQNEAQ (reference sequence). CDR3 length: 15 residues. The CDR3 loop reads CASSLGLAGYNEQFF. In DNA form, the CDR3 reads TGTGCCAGCAGCTTGGGACTAGCGGGTTACAATGAGCAGTTCTTC.

The chain carries TRBV7-9 and TRBJ2-6, with TRBD2 as a possible D gene (5 bases). Trimming removed 1 base from V and 4 bases from J, with 11 bases in between. CDR1 is SEHNR, CDR2 FQNEAQ, per germline (reference sequence). CDR3 length: 16 residues. The CDR3 coding sequence is TGTGCCAGCAGCTTAGGTGAGGGCAGCGGGGCCAACGTCCTGACTTTC. Protein product: CASSLGEGSGANVLTF.

The CDR3 DNA reads as TGTGCCAGCAGCGTAGGGGGGACAGGGGTCGGCGAGACCCAGTACTTC. It specifies CASSVGGTGVGETQYF. V gene TRBV9 combines with J gene TRBJ2-5; TRBD1 aligns across 10 bases. The CDR3 runs to 16 residues. The germline V gene encodes CDR1 SGDLS and CDR2 YYNGEE. The V gene end was trimmed by 0 bases and the J gene end by 5 bases; junction bases not matched to a gene: 7.

This clone was seen just once. The gene calls are TRBV30 and TRBJ1-5; 9 bases align to TRBD1. The J segment lost 4 bases and the V segment lost 2 bases, leaving 3 bases of the junction unmatched. Germline V gene data show CDR1 as GTSNPN and CDR2 as SVGIG (reference sequence). This CDR3 comprises 14 residues. CDR3 DNA: TGTGCCTGGAGTCCCGGACAGGGGAATCAGCCCCAGCATTTT. Encoded protein: CAWSPGQGNQPQHF.

The chain combines TRBV29-1 with TRBJ2-7; no reliable D call. V lost 4 bases and J lost 6, with 10 bases in between. The CDR3 loop spans 11 amino acids. CDR1 is SQVTM, CDR2 ANQGSEA, per germline. CDR3 sequence: CSVVNQVEQYF. The CDR3 DNA is TGCAGCGTTGTTAACCAGGTCGAGCAGTACTTC.

This chain joins TRBV6-5 and TRBJ2-7, with D perhaps assigned TRBD1 or TRBD2 (5 bases each). CDR1 is MNHEY and CDR2 is SVGAGI in the germline V gene. The CDR3 length is 16 residues. V lost 0 bases to trimming and J lost 0 bases, with 12 bases between them. Written as DNA, the CDR3 is TGTGCCAGCAGTTACTCTAGTCCAGGGAGCTCCTACGAGCAGTACTTC. Protein sequence: CASSYSSPGSSYEQYF.

The chain has TRBV28 and TRBJ1-2; a weak D match, TRBD1 (5 bases). In germline, CDR1 is MDHEN, CDR2 SYDVKM. This CDR3 region has 14 residues. V lost 3 bases, J lost 6 bases, and 14 bases lay in between. The CDR3, as DNA: TGTGCCAGCAGTTTTGCAGGGACGGGGAATGGCTACACCTTC. Translating gives CASSFAGTGNGYTF.

The sample holds a few counts of this clone. J is TRBJ2-7 and V is TRBV27; D possibly matches TRBD1 or TRBD2 (6 bases each). Germline-derived CDR1 and CDR2 are MNHEY and SMNVEV (reference sequence). This CDR3 contains 14 residues. V lost 2 bases and J 4 bases, leaving 12 bases between the germline ends. The chain's CDR3 is CASSLTWGAYEQYF. CDR3 in DNA: TGTGCCAGCAGTTTAACTTGGGGGGCTTACGAGCAGTACTTC.

V usage is TRBV28 and J usage is TRBJ1-5; D is perhaps TRBD1 (6 bases). V dropped 6 bases and J dropped 7 bases, with 13 bases sitting between them. The germline gives CDR1 MDHEN, CDR2 SYDVKM. CDR3 size: 13 residues. The CDR3 loop reads CASRLQGNQPQHF. Written as DNA, the CDR3 is TGTGCCAGCAGGCTACAGGGAAACCAGCCCCAGCATTTT.

Here the CDR3 DNA reads TGCAGCGTTGGGGACAGCCTCCTGTATGGCTACACCTTC. It encodes CSVGDSLLYGYTF. V gene TRBV29-1 combines with J gene TRBJ1-2; 7 nucleotides match TRBD1. J was trimmed by 5 bases and V by 4 bases; bases with no gene match: 7. Germline V gives CDR1 SQVTM, CDR2 ANQGSEA. This CDR3 spans 13 amino acids.